This T cell receptor beta chain appears in the sequencing data of a study of low-dose radiotherapy and immunotherapy resistance in tumors. The wider study: While receiving nivolumab 240 mg every two weeks, patients also received ipilimumab 1 mg/kg every six weeks, both intravenously. Daily oral aspirin at 300 mg began on cycle 1 day 1 and lasted four cycles.

Time point noted: before trial treatment. The donors, trial participants, received nivolumab, ipilimumab, aspirin, low-dose cyclophosphamide and low-dose radiotherapy. The presence of advanced solid tumors lacking tumor-infiltrating lymphocytes characterized eligible patients. In this sample, this clonotype turned up a few times. One end of the junction varies from germline; a read error may be responsible. The CDR3 extends over 13 amino acids. TRAV- and TRBV-specific primers were used for first-strand cDNA, which covered alpha and beta chains. The authors amplified TCRs for 20 PCR cycles with a constant-region primer and a V-primer adapter. TCRdb ran MiXCR on the reads and lists one entry per CDR3 protein. The sample contains under 90,000 distinct CDR3 sequences, roughly a sixth of which appear only once.

This specimen was PBMCs, taken before treatment. V usage is TRBV5-3 and J usage is TRBJ2-2; D unresolved. TRBV5-3 is reported as an ORF; its role is uncertain. The clonotype was recovered from a male donor with prostate cancer. CDR3 sequence (DNA): TGTGCCAGCAGCTTGGAGCCCCTCGGGGAGCTGTTTTTT. Residues: CASSLEPLGELFF.